The sequence of this TCR beta chain was determined in a study of T-cell memory formation after mild COVID-19. Looked up from germline, CDR1 is MNHEY and CDR2 is SVGAGI. The CDR3 has 14 residues. V lost 7 bases, J lost 1 base, and 13 bases lay in between. It was 5'RACE with constant-segment primers that produced the TCR alpha and TCR beta cDNA libraries, which carried sample barcodes and UMIs. TCRdb recomputed calls from the 5' RACE reads with MiXCR, one row per CDR3 protein. The sample lists 140,000 or so distinct CDR3 sequences; 15% to 20% were seen once. Study-level results: A second wave of clones peaked on day 37, and their SARS-CoV-2 specificity went unconfirmed. Memory cells collected pre-infection included some clones that later responded, suggesting cross-reactive memory joined.

With respect to this clonotype: The antigen is undetermined.

The source of this sequence is an adult woman who had mild COVID-19 (a few samples of this study predate the infection). Cell type and time point are not known. V is TRBV6-5 and J is TRBJ1-1; the D gene is possibly TRBD1 (6 bases). What was sequenced was PBMCs or a T cell subset sorted from them (not recorded which). DNA of the CDR3: TGTGCCAGCAAGGTGGCCAGGGGGAACACTGAAGCTTTCTTT. This codes for CASKVARGNTEAFF.